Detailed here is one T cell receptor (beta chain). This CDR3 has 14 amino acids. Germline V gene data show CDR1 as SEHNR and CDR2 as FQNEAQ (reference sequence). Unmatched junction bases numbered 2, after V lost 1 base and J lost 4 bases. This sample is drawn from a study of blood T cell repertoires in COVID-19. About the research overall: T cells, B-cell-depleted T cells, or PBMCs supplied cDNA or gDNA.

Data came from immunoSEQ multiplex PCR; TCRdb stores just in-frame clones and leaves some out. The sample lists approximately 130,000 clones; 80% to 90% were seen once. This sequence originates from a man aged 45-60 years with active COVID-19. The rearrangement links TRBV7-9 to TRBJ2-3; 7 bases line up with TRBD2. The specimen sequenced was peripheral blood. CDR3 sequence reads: CASSLGGGADTQYF. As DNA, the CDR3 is TGTGCCAGCAGCTTAGGCGGGGGTGCAGATACGCAGTATTTT.